Listed below are T cell receptor beta chains from one sample, sequenced in a study of STAT5B mutations in CD4+ large granular lymphocyte leukemia. Repertoires were generated with immunoSEQ multiplex PCR, while TCRdb's copy carries only in-frame clones and drops some. The sample contains about 21,000 clones, 65% to 80% of which appear only once. The source material was CD4+ T cells from blood buffy coats. The source of these receptors is a human donor in good health. The CDR3 runs from the conserved cysteine through the conserved F or W. D genes are given only for firm matches. The listing skips clone size in some rows; elsewhere it reads once, few, many or a size class.

NA	TRBV11-2	TRBJ2-5	NA	TGTGCCAGCAGCTTTGGGGTAGAGACCCAGTACTTC	CASSFGVETQYF
NA	TRBV7-6	TRBJ1-4	NA	TGTGCCAGCAGCTTCGAGGGGGGGCCATATGAAAAACTGTTTTTT	CASSFEGGPYEKLFF
few	TRBV27	TRBJ2-1	NA	TGTGCCAGCAGGCCTCGGGGGCCATACAATGAGCAGTTCTTC	CASRPRGPYNEQFF
NA	TRBV4-3	TRBJ2-4	NA	TGCGCCAGCAGCCTATCTCTAGCCAAAAACATTCAGTACTTC	CASSLSLAKNIQYF
NA	TRBV20-1	TRBJ2-7	NA	TGCAGTGCTAGGGACTCCTACGAGCAGTACTTC	CSARDSYEQYF
NA	TRBV19	TRBJ2-7	NA	TGTGCCAGTAGTAAGTGGGAGGCCTCCTACGAGCAGTACTTC	CASSKWEASYEQYF
NA	TRBV7-2	TRBJ1-5	NA	TGTGCCAGCAGCTTGGACATAGGGAGCAATCAGCCCCAGCATTTT	CASSLDIGSNQPQHF
once	TRBV9	TRBJ2-6	TRBD1	TGTGCCAGCAGCCCCCGGGGACAGTGGGGCTCTGGGGCCAACGTCCTGACTTTC	CASSPRGQWGSGANVLTF
NA	TRBV6-5	TRBJ2-7	NA	TGTGCCAGCAGTTACTCCAGTCCCGGTAATGACTACGAGCAGTACTTC	CASSYSSPGNDYEQYF
few	TRBV6-1	TRBJ2-7	TRBD1	TGTGCCAGCAGTGCCTGGGACAGCTCCTACGAGCAGTACTTC	CASSAWDSSYEQYF
NA	TRBV5-6	TRBJ2-2	TRBD1	TGTGCCAGCATCAAGACAGGGGTCAACACCGGGGAGCTGTTTTTT	CASIKTGVNTGELFF
few	TRBV11-2	TRBJ1-2	TRBD1	TGTGCCAGCAGCTCCCTGAGGGACAGGCAAAACTATGGCTACACCTTC	CASSSLRDRQNYGYTF
few	TRBV9	TRBJ2-2	NA	TGTGCCAGCAGCGTAGTTGAGAACACCGGGGAGCTGTTTTTT	CASSVVENTGELFF
NA	TRBV11-1	TRBJ2-1	TRBD1	TGTGCCAGCAGCCGAAGGACAGGGGGACTGGGGTCGTCGTACAATGAGCAGTTCTTC	CASSRRTGGLGSSYNEQFF
NA	TRBV6-5	TRBJ1-1	NA	TGTGCCAGCATGGAGGGCGAGGCTGAAGCTTTCTTT	CASMEGEAEAFF
NA	TRBV7-3	TRBJ2-1	NA	TGTGCCAGCAGCTTAACAGGGAATGCCTACAATGAGCAGTTCTTC	CASSLTGNAYNEQFF
NA	TRBV19	TRBJ2-3	TRBD2	TGTGCCAGTAGTTTAAGCGGGGCCGGATACACAGATACGCAGTATTTT	CASSLSGAGYTDTQYF
few	TRBV7-7	TRBJ2-1	TRBD2	TGTGCCAGCAGCGTTAGCGGGGGCAGTTACAATGAGCAGTTCTTC	CASSVSGGSYNEQFF